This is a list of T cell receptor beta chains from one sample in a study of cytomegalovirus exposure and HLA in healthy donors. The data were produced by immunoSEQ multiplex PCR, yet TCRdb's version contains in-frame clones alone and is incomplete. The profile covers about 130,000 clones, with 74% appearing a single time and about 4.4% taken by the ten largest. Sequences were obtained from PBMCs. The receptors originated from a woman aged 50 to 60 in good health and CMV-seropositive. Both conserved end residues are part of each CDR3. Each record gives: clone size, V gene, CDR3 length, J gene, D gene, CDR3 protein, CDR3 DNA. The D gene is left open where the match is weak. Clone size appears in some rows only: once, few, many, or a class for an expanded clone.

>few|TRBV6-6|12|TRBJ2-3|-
CASSYSLVAQYF
TGTGCCAGCAGTTACTCACTAGTTGCGCAGTATTTT
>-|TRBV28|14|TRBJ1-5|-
CASKFYVGSQPQHF
TGTGCCAGCAAATTTTACGTGGGCAGCCAGCCCCAGCATTTT
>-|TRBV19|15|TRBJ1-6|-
CASSIEGQYNSPLHF
TGTGCCAGTAGTATAGAGGGACAATATAATTCACCCCTCCACTTT
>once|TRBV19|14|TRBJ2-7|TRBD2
CASKPAGGTEEQYF
TGTGCCAGTAAGCCCGCGGGGGGCACAGAGGAGCAGTACTTC
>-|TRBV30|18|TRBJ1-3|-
CAWSVRFSTGYSGNTIYF
TGTGCCTGGAGTGTCAGATTCTCGACAGGTTATTCTGGAAACACCATATATTTT
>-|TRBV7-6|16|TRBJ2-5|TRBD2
CASSLLAGGRGETQYF
TGTGCCAGCAGCTTACTAGCGGGGGGGCGAGGAGAGACCCAGTACTTC
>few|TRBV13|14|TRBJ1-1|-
CASSSRDWNTEAFF
TGTGCCAGCAGCAGTAGAGATTGGAACACTGAAGCTTTCTTT
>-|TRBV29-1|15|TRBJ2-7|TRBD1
CSVEGPGQGLYEQYF
TGCAGCGTTGAGGGTCCGGGACAGGGCCTTTACGAGCAGTACTTC
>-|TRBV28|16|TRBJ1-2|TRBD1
CASSFGTAGRSYGYTF
TGTGCCAGCAGTTTTGGGACAGCTGGTAGATCCTATGGCTACACCTTC
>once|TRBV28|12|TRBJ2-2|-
CASSSRVRELFF
TGTGCCAGCAGTTCCAGGGTCCGGGAGCTGTTTTTT
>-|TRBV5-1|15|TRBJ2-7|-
CASSLAAGYPYEQYF
TGCGCCAGCAGCTTGGCCGCGGGGTACCCCTACGAGCAGTACTTC
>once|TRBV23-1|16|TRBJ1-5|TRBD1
CASSQSEGASNQPQHF
TGCGCCAGCAGTCAATCGGAGGGGGCCAGCAATCAGCCCCAGCATTTT
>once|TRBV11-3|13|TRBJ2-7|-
CASSLTPTYEQYF
TGTGCCAGCAGCTTAACTCCCACCTACGAGCAGTACTTC
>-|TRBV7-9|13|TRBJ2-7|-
CASSPGVSYEQYF
TGTGCCAGCAGCCCAGGGGTCTCCTACGAGCAGTACTTC
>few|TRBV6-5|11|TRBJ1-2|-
CASSPGLGYTF
TGTGCCAGCAGCCCAGGGCTAGGGTACACCTTC
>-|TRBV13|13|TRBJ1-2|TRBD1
CASSLGQNYGYTF
TGTGCCAGCAGCTTGGGACAGAACTATGGCTACACCTTC
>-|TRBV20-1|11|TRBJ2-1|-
CSARNSDEQFF
TGCAGTGCTAGAAATAGTGATGAGCAGTTCTTC
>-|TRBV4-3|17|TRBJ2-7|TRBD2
CASSHGLGEGSQMEQYF
TGCGCCAGCAGCCACGGGCTCGGGGAGGGGAGCCAGATGGAGCAGTACTTC
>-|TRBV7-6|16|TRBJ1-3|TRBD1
CASSLVPTGSGNTIYF
TGTGCCAGCAGCTTAGTCCCGACAGGGTCTGGAAACACCATATATTTT
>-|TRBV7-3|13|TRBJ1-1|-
CASSYDRNTEAFF
TGCGCCAGCAGCTATGACAGAAACACTGAAGCTTTCTTT
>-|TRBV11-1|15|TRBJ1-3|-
CASSLLVGHGNTIYF
TGTGCCAGCAGCTTACTTGTCGGACATGGAAACACCATATATTTT
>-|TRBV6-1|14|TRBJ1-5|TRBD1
CASASYRGGQPQHF
TGTGCCTCGGCATCCTACAGGGGCGGTCAGCCCCAGCATTTT
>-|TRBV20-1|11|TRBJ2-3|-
CSATSTDTQYF
TGCAGTGCAACTAGCACAGATACGCAGTATTTT
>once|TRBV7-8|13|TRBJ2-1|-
CASSFQALNEQFF
TGTGCCAGCAGCTTCCAAGCCCTCAATGAGCAGTTCTTC
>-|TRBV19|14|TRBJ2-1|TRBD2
CASSPRLAPNEQFF
TGTGCCAGTAGTCCTAGACTAGCGCCCAATGAGCAGTTCTTC
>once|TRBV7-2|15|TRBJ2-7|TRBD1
CASSLAGTGEYEQYF
TGTGCCAGCAGCTTAGCCGGGACAGGGGAATACGAGCAGTACTTC
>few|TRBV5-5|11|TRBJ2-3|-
CASSPTDTQYF
TGTGCCAGCAGCCCGACAGATACGCAGTATTTT
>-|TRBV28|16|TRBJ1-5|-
CASSRPLGVSNQPQHF
TGTGCCAGCAGCCGACCCTTAGGAGTTAGCAATCAGCCCCAGCATTTT
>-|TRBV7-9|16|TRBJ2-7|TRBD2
CASSLGLAGTSYEQYF
TGTGCCAGCAGCTTAGGTCTAGCGGGGACCTCCTACGAGCAGTACTTC
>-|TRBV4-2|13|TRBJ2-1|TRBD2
CASSQEPRGEQFF
TGTGCCAGCAGCCAAGAGCCGCGGGGGGAGCAGTTCTTC
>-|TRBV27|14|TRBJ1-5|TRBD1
CASSLAGQNQPQHF
TGTGCCAGCAGTTTGGCGGGACAGAATCAGCCCCAGCATTTT
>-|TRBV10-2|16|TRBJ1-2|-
CASSGPMTAGDYGYTF
TGCGCCAGCTCGGGCCCTATGACGGCGGGGGATTATGGCTACACCTTC
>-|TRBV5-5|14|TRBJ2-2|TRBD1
CASSLRTGVWELFF
TGTGCCAGCAGCTTGCGGACAGGGGTGTGGGAGCTGTTTTTT
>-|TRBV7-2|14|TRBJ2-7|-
CASSLGPRNYEQYF
TGTGCCAGCAGCCTAGGGCCTCGAAACTACGAGCAGTACTTC
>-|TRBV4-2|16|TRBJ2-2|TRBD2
CASSPVAGVNTGELFF
TGTGCCAGCAGCCCCGTAGCGGGGGTGAACACCGGGGAGCTGTTTTTT
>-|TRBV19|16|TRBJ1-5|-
CASSTEALRRGQPQHF
TGTGCCAGTAGTACCGAGGCCCTTCGTCGGGGTCAGCCCCAGCATTTT
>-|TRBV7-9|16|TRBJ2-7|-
CASSSVGGPTEREQYF
TGTGCCAGCAGCTCAGTGGGGGGACCTACGGAAAGGGAGCAGTACTTC
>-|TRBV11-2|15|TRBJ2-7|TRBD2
CASSLDQSSGAEQYF
TGTGCCAGCAGCTTAGATCAGTCCAGCGGGGCTGAGCAGTACTTC
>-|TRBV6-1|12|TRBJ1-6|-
CASGHYNSPLHF
TGTGCCAGCGGACACTATAATTCACCCCTCCACTTT
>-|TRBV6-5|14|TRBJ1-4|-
CASSDGRGGEKLFF
TGTGCCAGCAGTGACGGGAGGGGCGGTGAAAAACTGTTTTTT
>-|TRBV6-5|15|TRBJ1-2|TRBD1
CASSQPTGGNYGYTF
TGTGCCAGCAGCCAACCAACAGGGGGCAACTATGGCTACACCTTC
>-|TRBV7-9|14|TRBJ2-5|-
CASSLMRGQETQYF
TGTGCCAGCAGCTTAATGCGGGGTCAAGAGACCCAGTACTTC
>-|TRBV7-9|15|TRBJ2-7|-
CASTHRAGSSYEQYF
TGTGCCAGCACCCACAGGGCCGGAAGCTCCTACGAGCAGTACTTC
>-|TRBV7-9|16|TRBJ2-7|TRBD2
CASSLWRGGTTYEQYF
TGTGCCAGCAGCTTATGGCGCGGGGGGACTACCTACGAGCAGTACTTC
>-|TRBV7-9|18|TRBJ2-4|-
CASSLDSPRGALRNIQYF
TGTGCCAGCAGCTTGGACTCTCCCAGGGGGGCCCTTAGAAACATTCAGTACTTC
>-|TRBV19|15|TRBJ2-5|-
CASSVIRGARETQYF
TGTGCCAGTAGTGTAATACGAGGAGCTAGGGAGACCCAGTACTTC
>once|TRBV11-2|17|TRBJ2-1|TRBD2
CASSWGAGGRVNNEQFF
TGTGCCAGCAGCTGGGGAGCGGGGGGGCGGGTTAACAATGAGCAGTTCTTC
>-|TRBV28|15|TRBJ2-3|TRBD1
CASSRQGLSTDTQYF
TGTGCCAGCAGTCGACAGGGGCTTAGCACAGATACGCAGTATTTT
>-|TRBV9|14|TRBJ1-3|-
CASSGGGAGNTIYF
TGTGCCAGCAGCGGCGGGGGGGCTGGAAACACCATATATTTT
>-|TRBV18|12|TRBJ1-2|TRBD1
CASSPQGDDYTF
TGTGCCAGCTCACCGCAGGGGGATGACTACACCTTC